This TCR beta chain was obtained from a study of T cells in localized non-small cell lung cancer. Study findings and constraints: Tumor samples were not multi-region, leaving intratumor heterogeneity unexcluded. Uninvolved adjacent lung showed peak T cell clonality, exceeding tumor. A median of about 54 of the top 100 tumor clones appeared in adjacent lung, which was paired and uninvolved. Elevated blood T cell density was associated with longer overall survival.

Trimming removed 5 bases from V and 0 bases from J, with 10 bases in between. Germline CDR1 and CDR2: SQVTM and ANQGSEA. This CDR3 is built from 13 residues. Clones were read by immunoSEQ multiplex PCR, and TCRdb kept only the in-frame ones, dropping some. Of about 6,400 clones listed, 87% were seen once; the top ten hold 15% to 20%. This clone turned up a few times. Antigen specificity is unknown. The material sequenced was peripheral blood, taken before any cancer treatment. This clonotype was obtained from a male donor aged 60 or over with stage I lung adenocarcinoma. The chain couples TRBV29-1 to TRBJ1-1; a possible D gene is TRBD1 (6 bases). The CDR3 here is CSVSRDMNTEAFF. The CDR3 nucleotides are TGCAGCGTTTCGCGGGACATGAACACTGAAGCTTTCTTT.